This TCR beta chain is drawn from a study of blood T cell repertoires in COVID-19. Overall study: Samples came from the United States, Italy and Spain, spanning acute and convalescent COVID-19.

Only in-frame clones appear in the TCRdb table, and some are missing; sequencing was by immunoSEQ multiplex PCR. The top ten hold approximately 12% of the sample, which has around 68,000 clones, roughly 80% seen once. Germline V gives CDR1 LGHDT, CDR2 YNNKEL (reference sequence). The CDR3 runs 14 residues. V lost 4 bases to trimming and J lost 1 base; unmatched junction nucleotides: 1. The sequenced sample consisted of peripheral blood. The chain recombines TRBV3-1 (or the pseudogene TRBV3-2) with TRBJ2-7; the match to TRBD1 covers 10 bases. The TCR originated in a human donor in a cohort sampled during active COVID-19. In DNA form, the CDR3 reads TGTGCCAGCAGCCGACAGGGGGCGTCCTACGAGCAGTACTTC. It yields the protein CASSRQGASYEQYF.